These 21 T cell receptor beta chains originate from one sample sequenced in a study of somatic mutations in cytotoxic T cells in rheumatoid arthritis. Libraries were prepared by immunoSEQ multiplex PCR; TCRdb keeps only in-frame clonotypes and omits some of them. The table has 4,500 to 5,000 clones, over 70% seen once; the top ten hold approximately 40%. Sequencing used CD8+ T cells sorted from blood. The receptors originated from a man between 65 and 79 years old with rheumatoid arthritis.

This chain uses TRBV5-1 with TRBJ1-1; D not resolved. Germline-derived CDR1 and CDR2 are SGHRS and YFSETQ. This CDR3 comprises 13 residues. The V and J ends lost 0 bases and 1 base respectively, with 4 bases between them. The CDR3 loop is CASSLAGNTEAFF. The DNA for the CDR3 is TGCGCCAGCAGCTTGGCCGGGAACACTGAAGCTTTCTTT.

This rearrangement joins TRBV29-1 to TRBJ2-6, with D perhaps matching TRBD1 (6 bases). The V gene lost 4 bases and the J gene lost 0 bases, with 10 bases spanning the gap. Germline CDR1 is SQVTM and CDR2 is ANQGSEA. This CDR3 has 15 amino acids. The CDR3 sequence: CSVVRGNSGANVLTF. CDR3 in DNA: TGCAGCGTTGTGAGGGGGAACTCTGGGGCCAACGTCCTGACTTTC. Full variable domain (rest looked up from reference TRBV29-1 and TRBJ2-6): SAVISQKPSRDICQRGTSLTIQCQVDSQVTMMFWYRQQPGQSLTLIATANQGSEATYESGFVIDKFPISRPNLTFSTLTVSNMSPEDSSIYLCSVVRGNSGANVLTFGAGSRLTVL.

The chain combines TRBV10-2 with TRBJ2-5; 12 bases fit TRBD2. There are 15 residues in the CDR3. Germline V gene sequence: CDR1 WSHSY, CDR2 SAAADI. With 10 bases clipped from V and 1 base from J, the junction kept 7 bases outside the gene matches. CDR3 in DNA: TGCGCCACCGACCCTAGCGGGGGGGCCCAAGAGACCCAGTACTTC. Translated: CATDPSGGAQETQYF.

The CDR3 reads CASSQGPTLRGETQYF. CDR3 nucleotide sequence: TGTGCCAGCAGCCAAGGGCCGACATTGCGAGGGGAGACCCAGTACTTC. The chain uses TRBV14 and TRBJ2-5; a possible D gene is TRBD2 (5 bases). Between the trimmed V and J ends, which lost 1 base and 5 bases, there was a span of 17 bases. Germline V CDR1 and CDR2: SGHDN, FVKESK. CDR3 length: 16 residues.

The chain carries TRBV10-3 and TRBJ2-2, with 8 nucleotides matching TRBD1. This CDR3 is 17 amino acids long. The V gene end was trimmed by 0 bases and the J gene end by 6 bases; junction bases not matched to a gene: 9. Germline CDR1 ENHRY, CDR2 SYGVKD. CDR3 protein: CAISESIQGAIAGELFF. CDR3 DNA: TGTGCCATCAGTGAGTCGATCCAGGGGGCAATCGCCGGGGAGCTGTTTTTT.

This clone was detected a few times. The rearrangement joins TRBV5-4 to TRBJ2-1; 13 bases line up with TRBD2. The trim removed 6 bases at V and 10 bases at J, leaving 1 base unmatched. CDR1 is SGHNT and CDR2 is YYREEE in the germline V gene (reference sequence). The CDR3 loop spans 12 amino acids. CDR3 region: CASTGLAGEQFF. The CDR3 DNA reads TGTGCCAGCACGGGACTAGCGGGAGAGCAGTTCTTC.

The gene calls are TRBV7-8 and TRBJ2-7; 11 bases are a match to TRBD2. This CDR3 region has 16 residues. Losses at the gene ends were 1 base for V and 0 bases for J; bases not matched to a gene: 2. Per germline, CDR1 SGHVS and CDR2 FQNEAQ. CDR3 sequence (DNA): TGTGCCAGCAGCTTAGGCGGACTAGCGGGCTCCTACGAGCAGTACTTC. Its translation is CASSLGGLAGSYEQYF.

The CDR3 DNA reads as TGTGCCAGCAGTGAAGCAGACAGGTTTACCTACGAGCAGTACTTC. It translates to CASSEADRFTYEQYF. The chain is built from TRBV2 and TRBJ2-7, with D perhaps matching TRBD1 (6 bases). Per germline, CDR1 SNHLY and CDR2 FYNNEI. Trimming left V 0 bases short and J 2 bases short, with 11 bases between. The CDR3 consists of 15 residues.

The genes are TRBV30 and TRBJ1-1; D perhaps matches TRBD1 (6 bases). The V end was cut by 5 bases, the J end by 11 bases, with 15 bases between. Looked up from germline, CDR1 is GTSNPN and CDR2 is SVGIG (reference sequence). The CDR3 covers 11 residues. For the CDR3, the DNA is TGTGCCTGGGTCACAGGGAGAGGGGCTTTCTTT. This codes for CAWVTGRGAFF.

This chain connects TRBV7-9 to TRBJ1-5; D ambiguous. This CDR3 comprises 15 residues. Germline values: CDR1 SEHNR, CDR2 FQNEAQ (reference sequence). V shed 5 bases and J shed 0 bases, with 11 bases lying between them. The CDR3 is CASSPGVGSNQPQHF. CDR3 nucleotides: TGTGCCAGCAGCCCCGGAGTTGGTAGCAATCAGCCCCAGCATTTT.

V gene TRBV5-1 combines with J gene TRBJ2-7; D is perhaps TRBD1 (7 bases). The V gene's germline CDR1 is SGHRS and CDR2 YFSETQ. The CDR3 spans 14 residues. Between the trimmed V and J ends, which lost 7 bases and 0 bases, there was a span of 14 bases. CDR3 sequence reads: CASGGTADSYEQYF. The CDR3 DNA sequence: TGCGCCAGCGGCGGGACAGCTGACTCCTACGAGCAGTACTTC.

The rearrangement uses TRBV10-1 and TRBJ1-1; D is uncertain. Germline loops: CDR1 WNHNN, CDR2 SYGVQD (reference sequence). The CDR3 length is 12 residues. V was pared by 6 bases and J by 5 bases, with 10 bases between. CDR3 in amino acids: CASSPGWTEAFF. In nucleotides, the CDR3 is TGCGCCAGCAGCCCGGGATGGACTGAAGCTTTCTTT.

The chain carries TRBV20-1 and TRBJ1-5; D gene unclear. The CDR3 has 11 amino acids. Germline CDR1 DFQATT, CDR2 SNEGSKA (reference sequence). The germline V and J ends were trimmed by 6 bases and 11 bases, with 14 bases remaining between them. In DNA form, the CDR3 reads TGCAGTGCGAGCACCATGTTTGCCCAGCATTTT. This sequence encodes CSASTMFAQHF.

V usage is TRBV6-1 and J usage is TRBJ2-2; 7 bases map to TRBD2. Germline CDR1 and CDR2: MNHNS and SASEGT. V was pared by 4 bases and J by 4 bases, with 3 bases of the junction left unmatched. The CDR3 is made up of 14 amino acids. CDR3 residues: CASSAGTITGELFF. The CDR3 DNA reads as TGTGCCAGCAGTGCCGGGACTATCACCGGGGAGCTGTTTTTT.

This clone was recorded a few times. The rearrangement joins TRBV5-1 to TRBJ1-1; no firm D call. CDR3 length: 14 residues. The V end was cut by 4 bases, the J end by 1 base, with 11 bases between. Germline V CDR1 and CDR2: SGHRS, YFSETQ. CDR3 coding DNA: TGCGCCAGCAGCCCTCGTGGAGGGAACACTGAAGCTTTCTTT. Amino acid sequence: CASSPRGGNTEAFF.

The rearrangement uses TRBV6-6 and TRBJ2-2; unclear D gene. Trimming took 6 bases from V and 6 from J, leaving 11 bases between them. This CDR3 is built from 13 residues. Germline assignment: CDR1 MNHNY and CDR2 SVGAGI (reference sequence). The CDR3 is CASSTLGPGELFF. CDR3 nucleotide sequence: TGTGCCAGCAGCACCCTGGGCCCCGGGGAGCTGTTTTTT.

This clone was seen more than once but under ten times. This chain uses TRBV13 with TRBJ1-2; 9 bases map to TRBD1. Unmatched junction bases numbered 9, after V lost 5 bases and J lost 2 bases. This CDR3 region has 16 residues. The germline V gene has CDR1 PRHDT and CDR2 FYEKMQ (reference sequence). The CDR3 DNA is TGTGCCAGCAGCCTTAGCGGACAGGGGCGGAACTATGGCTACACCTTC. Protein: CASSLSGQGRNYGYTF.

This clone was picked up one time. The chain uses TRBV27 and TRBJ2-4; perhaps TRBD2 as D (6 bases). The length of the CDR3 is 11 residues. The V gene's germline CDR1 is MNHEY and CDR2 SMNVEV (reference sequence). V was pared by 5 bases and J by 11 bases, with 10 bases between. The DNA of the CDR3 is TGTGCCAGCAGTCGGCCGGGAGTTCAGTACTTC. Amino acids: CASSRPGVQYF.

This clone was observed a single time. The V gene is TRBV7-9, the J gene TRBJ2-5; TRBD2 agrees at 11 bases. In germline, CDR1 is SEHNR, CDR2 FQNEAQ (reference sequence). The ends lost 5 bases at V and 9 bases at J; junction bases unmatched: 11. The CDR3 loop spans 15 amino acids. The DNA for the CDR3 is TGTGCCAGCAGCCCCGGACTAGCGGGCGGGTTGGCCCAGTACTTC. Translated: CASSPGLAGGLAQYF.

The chain uses TRBV29-1 and TRBJ1-1; tentative D call: TRBD1 (6 bases). V lost 6 bases and J 0 bases, leaving 11 bases between the germline ends. The CDR3 has 13 amino acids. Germline CDR1 is SQVTM and CDR2 is ANQGSEA. CDR3 sequence: CSVDTGMNTEAFF. CDR3 bases: TGCAGCGTCGATACAGGGATGAACACTGAAGCTTTCTTT.

CDR3 sequence: CASSRREGGRAYNEQFF. In DNA, the CDR3 is TGTGCCAGCAGCAGGAGGGAAGGCGGGAGGGCCTACAATGAGCAGTTCTTC. The chain uses TRBV9 and TRBJ2-1; 9 bases match TRBD2. The germline gives CDR1 SGDLS, CDR2 YYNGEE. CDR3 length equals 17 residues. Losses at the gene ends were 4 bases for V and 2 bases for J; bases not matched to a gene: 10.